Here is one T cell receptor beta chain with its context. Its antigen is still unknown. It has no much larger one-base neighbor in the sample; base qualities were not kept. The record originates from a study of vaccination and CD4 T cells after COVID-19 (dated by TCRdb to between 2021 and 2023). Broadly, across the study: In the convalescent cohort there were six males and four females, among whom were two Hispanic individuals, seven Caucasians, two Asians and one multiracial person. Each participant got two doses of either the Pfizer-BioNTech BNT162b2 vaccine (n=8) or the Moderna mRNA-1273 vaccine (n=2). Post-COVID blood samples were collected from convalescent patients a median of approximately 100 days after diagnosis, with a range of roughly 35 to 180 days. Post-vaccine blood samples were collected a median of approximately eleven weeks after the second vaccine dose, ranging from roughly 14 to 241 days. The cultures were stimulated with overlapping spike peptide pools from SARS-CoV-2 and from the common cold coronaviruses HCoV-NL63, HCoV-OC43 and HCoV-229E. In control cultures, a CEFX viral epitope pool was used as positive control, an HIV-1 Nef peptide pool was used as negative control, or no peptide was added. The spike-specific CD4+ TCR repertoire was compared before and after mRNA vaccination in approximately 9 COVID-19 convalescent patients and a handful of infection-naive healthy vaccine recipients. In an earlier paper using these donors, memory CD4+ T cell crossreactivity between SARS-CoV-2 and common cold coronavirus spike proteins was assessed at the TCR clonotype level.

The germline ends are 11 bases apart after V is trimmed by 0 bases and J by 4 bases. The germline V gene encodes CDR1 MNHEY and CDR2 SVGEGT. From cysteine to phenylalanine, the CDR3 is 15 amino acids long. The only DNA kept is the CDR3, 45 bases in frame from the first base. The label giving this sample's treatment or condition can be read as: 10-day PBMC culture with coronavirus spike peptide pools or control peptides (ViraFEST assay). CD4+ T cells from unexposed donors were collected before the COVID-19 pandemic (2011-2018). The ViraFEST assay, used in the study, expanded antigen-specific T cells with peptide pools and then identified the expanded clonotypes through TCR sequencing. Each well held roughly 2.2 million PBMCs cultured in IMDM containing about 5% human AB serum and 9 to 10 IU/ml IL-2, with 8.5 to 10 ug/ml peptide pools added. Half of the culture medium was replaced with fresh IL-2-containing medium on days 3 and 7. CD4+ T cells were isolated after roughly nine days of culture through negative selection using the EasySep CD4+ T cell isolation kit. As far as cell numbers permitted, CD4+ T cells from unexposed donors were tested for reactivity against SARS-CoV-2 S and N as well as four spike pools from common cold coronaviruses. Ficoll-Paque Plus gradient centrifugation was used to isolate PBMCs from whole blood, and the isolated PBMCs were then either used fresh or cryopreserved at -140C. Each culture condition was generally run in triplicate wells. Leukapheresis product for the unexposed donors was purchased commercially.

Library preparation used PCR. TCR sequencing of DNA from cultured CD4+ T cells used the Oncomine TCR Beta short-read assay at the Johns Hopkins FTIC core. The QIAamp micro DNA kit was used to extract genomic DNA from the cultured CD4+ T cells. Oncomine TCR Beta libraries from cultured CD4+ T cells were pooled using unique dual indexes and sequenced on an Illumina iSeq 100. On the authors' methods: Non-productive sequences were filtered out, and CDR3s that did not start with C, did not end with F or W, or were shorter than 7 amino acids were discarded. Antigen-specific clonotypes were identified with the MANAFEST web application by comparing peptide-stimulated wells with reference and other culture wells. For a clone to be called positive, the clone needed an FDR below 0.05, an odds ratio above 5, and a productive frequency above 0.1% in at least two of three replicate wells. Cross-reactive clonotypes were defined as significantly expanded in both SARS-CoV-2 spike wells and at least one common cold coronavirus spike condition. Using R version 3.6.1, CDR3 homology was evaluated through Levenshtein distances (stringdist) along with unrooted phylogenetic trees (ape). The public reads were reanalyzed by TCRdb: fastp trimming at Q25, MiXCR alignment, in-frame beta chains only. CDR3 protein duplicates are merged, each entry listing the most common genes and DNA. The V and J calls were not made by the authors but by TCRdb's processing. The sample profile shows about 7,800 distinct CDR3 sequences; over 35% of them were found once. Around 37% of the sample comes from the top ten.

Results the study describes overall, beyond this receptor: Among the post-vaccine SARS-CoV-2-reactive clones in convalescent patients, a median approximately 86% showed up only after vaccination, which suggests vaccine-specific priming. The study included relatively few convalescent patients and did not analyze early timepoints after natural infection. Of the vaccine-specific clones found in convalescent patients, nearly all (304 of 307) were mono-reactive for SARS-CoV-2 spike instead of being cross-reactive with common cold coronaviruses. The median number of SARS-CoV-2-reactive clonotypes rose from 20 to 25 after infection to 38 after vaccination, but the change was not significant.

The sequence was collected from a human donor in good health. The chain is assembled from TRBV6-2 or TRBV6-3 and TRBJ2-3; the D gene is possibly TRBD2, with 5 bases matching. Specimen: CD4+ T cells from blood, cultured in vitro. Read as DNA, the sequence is TGTGCCAGCAGTTACTCCGGCGGGTTCGCAGATACGCAGTATTTT. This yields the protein CASSYSGGFADTQYF.